The rows below give T cell receptor beta chains drawn from one sample of a study of OX40 agonist ivuxolimab in advanced cancers. Repertoires were generated with immunoSEQ multiplex PCR, while TCRdb's copy carries only in-frame clones and drops some. The sample records roughly 100,000 clones, 92% being singletons. The sequenced sample was CD4+ or CD8+ T cells sorted from blood, obtained in a trial of the OX40 agonist ivuxolimab. The receptors stem from an adult with an advanced solid tumor such as melanoma, head and neck, liver or kidney cancer. CDR3s include the opening cysteine and the closing phenylalanine or tryptophan. Fields, in order: J gene, V gene, D gene, CDR3 protein. The D gene is left open where the match is weak.

J: TRBJ2-4
V: TRBV7-3
D: .
CDR3: CASSLRPGWDIQYF

J: TRBJ2-5
V: TRBV6-5
D: TRBD1
CDR3: CASSSSAGGRETQYF

J: TRBJ2-5
V: TRBV4-1
D: .
CDR3: CASSQDAGFQETQYF

J: TRBJ1-2
V: TRBV5-1
D: .
CDR3: CASSLGYGYTF

J: TRBJ2-7
V: TRBV2
D: TRBD1
CDR3: CASSYGQGSYEQYF

J: TRBJ2-1
V: TRBV29-1
D: .
CDR3: CSVEDLGHAGHEQFF

J: TRBJ2-1
V: TRBV2
D: TRBD2
CDR3: CASNNVAGERLNEQFF

J: TRBJ2-5
V: TRBV11-2
D: TRBD2
CDR3: CASSNLLAGEETQYF

J: TRBJ2-7
V: TRBV15
D: .
CDR3: CATSRDSYEQYF

J: TRBJ2-5
V: TRBV2
D: .
CDR3: CASSDVTGETQYF

J: TRBJ2-7
V: TRBV5-6
D: TRBD1
CDR3: CASSSIFRDRGIYEQYF

J: TRBJ1-2
V: TRBV29-1
D: .
CDR3: CSALGGEGGYTF

J: TRBJ2-1
V: TRBV10-2
D: TRBD2
CDR3: CASSPLAGPDNEQFF

J: TRBJ2-7
V: TRBV4-1
D: TRBD2
CDR3: CASSVRLAVEQYF

J: TRBJ1-2
V: TRBV6-1
D: .
CDR3: CASSEVDRTPYTF

J: TRBJ1-4
V: TRBV27
D: TRBD1
CDR3: CASSLLGTGGITNEKLFF

J: TRBJ1-2
V: TRBV11-2
D: .
CDR3: CASSLSMRANYGYTF

J: TRBJ2-1
V: TRBV19
D: TRBD2
CDR3: CASSVLAGGNNEQFF

J: TRBJ2-7
V: TRBV2
D: .
CDR3: CASRTGDTYEQYF

J: TRBJ2-3
V: TRBV9
D: TRBD2
CDR3: CASSDSGGALDTQYF

J: TRBJ2-7
V: TRBV27
D: TRBD2
CDR3: CASSLSSGVSSEQYF

J: TRBJ2-1
V: TRBV7-2
D: TRBD1
CDR3: CASSLVDRGDNEQFF

J: TRBJ2-7
V: TRBV27
D: .
CDR3: CASSFSGTGAYEQYF

J: TRBJ2-3
V: TRBV14
D: .
CDR3: CASSQEVRADTQYF

J: TRBJ1-5
V: TRBV30
D: .
CDR3: CAWRVVSSNQPQHF

J: TRBJ2-3
V: TRBV25-1
D: .
CDR3: CASSWGSNRYF

J: TRBJ1-2
V: TRBV7-2
D: .
CDR3: CASSLASGQLNYGYTF

J: TRBJ2-7
V: TRBV30
D: .
CDR3: CAWSVRGAYEQYF

J: TRBJ2-5
V: TRBV7-9
D: TRBD1
CDR3: CASSQDRGTEDETQYF

J: TRBJ2-1
V: TRBV7-8
D: .
CDR3: CATSEGGYNEQFF

J: TRBJ2-1
V: TRBV2
D: TRBD2
CDR3: CASSLSGSSYNEQFF

J: TRBJ2-5
V: TRBV27
D: .
CDR3: CASSLGAGGREQYF